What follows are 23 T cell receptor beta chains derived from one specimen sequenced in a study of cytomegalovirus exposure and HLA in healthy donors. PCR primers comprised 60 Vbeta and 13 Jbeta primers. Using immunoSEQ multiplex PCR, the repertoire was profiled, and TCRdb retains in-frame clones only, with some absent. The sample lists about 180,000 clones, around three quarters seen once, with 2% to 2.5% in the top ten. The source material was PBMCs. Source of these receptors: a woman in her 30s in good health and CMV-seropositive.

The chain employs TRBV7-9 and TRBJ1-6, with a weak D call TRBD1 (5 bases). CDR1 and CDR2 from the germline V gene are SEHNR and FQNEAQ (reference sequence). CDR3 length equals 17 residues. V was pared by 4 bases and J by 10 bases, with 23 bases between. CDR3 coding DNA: TGTGCCAGCAGCTCCCCTACGGACACCTTGGCAGGCTCACCCCTCCACTTT. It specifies CASSSPTDTLAGSPLHF.

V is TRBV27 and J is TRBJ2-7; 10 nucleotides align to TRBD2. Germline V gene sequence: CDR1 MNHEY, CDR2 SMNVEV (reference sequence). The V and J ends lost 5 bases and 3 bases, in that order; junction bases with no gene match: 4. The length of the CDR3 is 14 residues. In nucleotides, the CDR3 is TGTGCCAGCAGTGTCTCTAGCGGGGGCTACGAGCAGTACTTC. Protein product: CASSVSSGGYEQYF.

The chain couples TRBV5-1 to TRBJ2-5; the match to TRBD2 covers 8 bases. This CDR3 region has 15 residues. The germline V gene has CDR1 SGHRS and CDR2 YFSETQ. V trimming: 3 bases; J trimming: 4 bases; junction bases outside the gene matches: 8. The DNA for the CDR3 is TGCGCCAGCAGCTCCGGCAGCGGGGGAAGAGAGACCCAGTACTTC. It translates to CASSSGSGGRETQYF.

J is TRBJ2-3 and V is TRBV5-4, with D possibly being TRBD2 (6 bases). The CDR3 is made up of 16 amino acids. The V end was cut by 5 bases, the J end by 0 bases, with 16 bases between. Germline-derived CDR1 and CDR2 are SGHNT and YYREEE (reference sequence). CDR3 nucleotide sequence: TGTGCCAGCAGGATAGTAGGCGGGACTAGCACAGATACGCAGTATTTT. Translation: CASRIVGGTSTDTQYF.

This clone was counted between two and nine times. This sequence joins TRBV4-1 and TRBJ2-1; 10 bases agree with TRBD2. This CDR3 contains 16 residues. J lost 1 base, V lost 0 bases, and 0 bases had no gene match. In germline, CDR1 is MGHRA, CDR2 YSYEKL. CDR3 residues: CASSQELAGSYNEQFF. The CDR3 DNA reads TGCGCCAGCAGCCAAGAACTAGCGGGGTCCTACAATGAGCAGTTCTTC.

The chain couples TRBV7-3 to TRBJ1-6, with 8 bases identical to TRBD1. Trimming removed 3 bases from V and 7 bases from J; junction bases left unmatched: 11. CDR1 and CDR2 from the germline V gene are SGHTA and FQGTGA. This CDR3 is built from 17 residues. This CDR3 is CASSFSGTGEANSPLHF. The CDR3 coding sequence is TGTGCCAGCAGCTTTTCCGGGACAGGAGAAGCCAATTCACCCCTCCACTTT.

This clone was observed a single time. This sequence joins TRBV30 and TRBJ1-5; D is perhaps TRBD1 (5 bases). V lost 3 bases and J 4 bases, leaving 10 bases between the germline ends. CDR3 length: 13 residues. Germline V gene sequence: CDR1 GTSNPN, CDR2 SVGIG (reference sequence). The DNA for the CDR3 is TGTGCCTGGAGGGGGGACTATAATCAGCCCCAGCATTTT. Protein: CAWRGDYNQPQHF. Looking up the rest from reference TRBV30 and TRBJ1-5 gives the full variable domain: SQTIHQWPATLVQPVGSPLSLECTVEGTSNPNLYWYRQAAGRGLQLLFYSVGIGQISSEVPQNLSASRPQDRQFILSSKKLLLSDSGFYLCAWRGDYNQPQHFGDGTRLSIL.

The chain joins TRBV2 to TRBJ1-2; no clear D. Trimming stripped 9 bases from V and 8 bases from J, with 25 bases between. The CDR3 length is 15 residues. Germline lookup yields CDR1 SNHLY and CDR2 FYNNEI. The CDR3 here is CASSAQMNGLGGYTF. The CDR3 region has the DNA TGTGCCAGTAGCGCCCAGATGAACGGCCTTGGGGGCTACACCTTC. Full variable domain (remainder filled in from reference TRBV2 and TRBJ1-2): EPEVTQTPSHQVTQMGQEVILRCVPISNHLYFYWYRQILGQKVEFLVSFYNNEISEKSEIFDDQFSVERPDGSNFTLKIRSTKLEDSAMYFCASSAQMNGLGGYTFGSGTRLTVV.

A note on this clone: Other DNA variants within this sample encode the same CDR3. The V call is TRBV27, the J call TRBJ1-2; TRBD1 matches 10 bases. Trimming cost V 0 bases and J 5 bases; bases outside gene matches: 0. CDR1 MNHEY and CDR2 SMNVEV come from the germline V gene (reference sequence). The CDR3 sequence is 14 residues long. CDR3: CASSLSGQGYGYTF. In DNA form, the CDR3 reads TGTGCCAGCAGTTTATCGGGACAGGGGTATGGCTACACCTTC.

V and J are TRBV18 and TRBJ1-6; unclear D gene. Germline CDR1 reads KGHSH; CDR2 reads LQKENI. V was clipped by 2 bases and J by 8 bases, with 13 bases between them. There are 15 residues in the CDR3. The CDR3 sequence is CASSPNVRIDSPLHF. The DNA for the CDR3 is TGTGCCAGCTCACCAAACGTGAGAATCGATTCACCCCTCCACTTT.

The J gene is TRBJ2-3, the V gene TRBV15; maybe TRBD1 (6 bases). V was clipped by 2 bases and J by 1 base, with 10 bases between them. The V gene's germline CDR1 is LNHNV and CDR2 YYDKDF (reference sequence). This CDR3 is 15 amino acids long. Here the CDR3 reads CATSRKQGGTDTQYF. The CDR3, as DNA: TGTGCCACCAGCAGAAAACAGGGAGGCACAGATACGCAGTATTTT.

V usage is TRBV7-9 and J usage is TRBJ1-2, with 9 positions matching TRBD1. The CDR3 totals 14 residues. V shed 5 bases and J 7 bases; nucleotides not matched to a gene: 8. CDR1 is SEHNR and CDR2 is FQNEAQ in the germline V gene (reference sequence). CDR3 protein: CASSLRTGGGGYTF. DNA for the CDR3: TGTGCCAGCAGCCTACGAACAGGGGGCGGTGGCTACACCTTC.

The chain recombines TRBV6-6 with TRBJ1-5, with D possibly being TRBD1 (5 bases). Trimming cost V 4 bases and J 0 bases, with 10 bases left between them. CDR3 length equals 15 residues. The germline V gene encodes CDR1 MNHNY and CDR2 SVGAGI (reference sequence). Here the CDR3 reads CASSSRDYSNQPQHF. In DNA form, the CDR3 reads TGTGCCAGCAGTTCCCGGGACTATAGCAATCAGCCCCAGCATTTT.

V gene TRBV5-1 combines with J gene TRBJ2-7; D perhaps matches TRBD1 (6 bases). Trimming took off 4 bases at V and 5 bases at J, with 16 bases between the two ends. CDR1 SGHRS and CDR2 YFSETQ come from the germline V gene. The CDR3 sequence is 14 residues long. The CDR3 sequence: CASSATAGVHEQYF. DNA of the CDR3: TGCGCCAGCAGCGCGACCGCAGGGGTCCACGAGCAGTACTTC.

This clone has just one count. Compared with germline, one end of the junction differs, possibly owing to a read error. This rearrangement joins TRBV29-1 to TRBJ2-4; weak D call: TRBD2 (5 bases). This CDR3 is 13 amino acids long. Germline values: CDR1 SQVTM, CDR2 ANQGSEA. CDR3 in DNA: TGCAGCGTTCAGGACCTAGCCAAAAACAGTCAGTACTTC. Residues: CSVQDLAKNSQYF.

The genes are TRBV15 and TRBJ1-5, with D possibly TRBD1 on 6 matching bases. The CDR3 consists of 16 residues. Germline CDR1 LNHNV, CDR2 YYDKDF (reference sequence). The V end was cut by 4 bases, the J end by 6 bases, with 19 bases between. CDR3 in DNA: TGTGCCACCAGCACGGATCCGGGGGGGCCTGGTCAGCCCCAGCATTTT. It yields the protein CATSTDPGGPGQPQHF. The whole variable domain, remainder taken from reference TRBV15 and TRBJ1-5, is DAMVIQNPRYQVTQFGKPVTLSCSQTLNHNVMYWYQQKSSQAPKLLFHYYDKDFNNEADTPDNFQSRRPNTSFCFLDIRSPGLGDTAMYLCATSTDPGGPGQPQHFGDGTRLSIL.

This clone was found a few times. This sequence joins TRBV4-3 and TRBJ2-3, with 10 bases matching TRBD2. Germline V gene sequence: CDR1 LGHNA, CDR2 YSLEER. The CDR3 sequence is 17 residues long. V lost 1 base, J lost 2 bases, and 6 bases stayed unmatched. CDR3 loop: CASSQALAGAFTDTQYF. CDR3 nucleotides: TGCGCCAGCAGCCAAGCCCTAGCGGGGGCGTTCACAGATACGCAGTATTTT.

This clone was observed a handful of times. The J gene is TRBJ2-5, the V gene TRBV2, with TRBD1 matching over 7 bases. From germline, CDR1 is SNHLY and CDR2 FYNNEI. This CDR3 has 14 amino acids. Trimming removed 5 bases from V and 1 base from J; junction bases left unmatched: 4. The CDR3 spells CASSSRQGQETQYF. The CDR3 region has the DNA TGTGCCAGCAGTAGCAGACAGGGCCAAGAGACCCAGTACTTC.

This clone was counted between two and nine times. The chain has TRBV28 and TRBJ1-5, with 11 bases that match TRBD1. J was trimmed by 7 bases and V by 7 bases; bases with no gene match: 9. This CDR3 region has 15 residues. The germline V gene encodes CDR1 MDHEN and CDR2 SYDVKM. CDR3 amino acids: CASKNRGTGGQPQHF. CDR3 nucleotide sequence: TGTGCCAGCAAGAATAGGGGGACAGGGGGGCAGCCCCAGCATTTT.

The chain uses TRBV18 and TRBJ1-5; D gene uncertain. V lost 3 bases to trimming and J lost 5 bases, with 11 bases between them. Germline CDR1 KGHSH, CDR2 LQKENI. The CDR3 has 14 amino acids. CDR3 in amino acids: CASSPQAGDQPQHF. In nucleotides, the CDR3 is TGTGCCAGCTCACCCCAGGCGGGAGATCAGCCCCAGCATTTT.

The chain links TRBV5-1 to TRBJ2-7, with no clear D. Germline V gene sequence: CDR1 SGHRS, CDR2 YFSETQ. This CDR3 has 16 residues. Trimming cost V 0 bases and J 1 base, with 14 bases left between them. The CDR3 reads CASSLEPTMVSYEQYF. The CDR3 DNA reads TGCGCCAGCAGCTTGGAGCCGACAATGGTTTCCTACGAGCAGTACTTC.

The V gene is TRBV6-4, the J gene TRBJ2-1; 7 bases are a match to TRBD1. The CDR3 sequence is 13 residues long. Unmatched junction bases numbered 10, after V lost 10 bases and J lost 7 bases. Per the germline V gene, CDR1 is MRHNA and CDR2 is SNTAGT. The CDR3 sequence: CATQRGQKNEQFF. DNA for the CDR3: TGTGCCACCCAGAGGGGACAGAAAAATGAGCAGTTCTTC.

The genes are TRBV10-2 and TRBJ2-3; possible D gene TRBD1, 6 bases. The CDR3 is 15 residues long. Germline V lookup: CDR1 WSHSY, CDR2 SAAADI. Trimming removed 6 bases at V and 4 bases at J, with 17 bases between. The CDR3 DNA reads TGCGCCAGCAGGGGCACAGGGATAAGTTCAGATACGCAGTATTTT. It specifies CASRGTGISSDTQYF.